The entry below gives a single T cell receptor beta chain sequence along with its context. The CDR3 extends over 15 amino acids. The V gene end was trimmed by 4 bases and the J gene end by 5 bases; junction bases not matched to a gene: 8. Germline CDR1 MNHNY, CDR2 SVGAGI (reference sequence). These data are taken from a study of T cell changes during pregnancy in multiple sclerosis. The assay was immunoSEQ multiplex PCR, and TCRdb's table has in-frame clones only and misses some. The sample includes some 80,000 clones, approximately 90% seen only once; the top ten take 1.4%. Sequencing was performed on peripheral blood, taken before pregnancy. This clonotype originated in a female donor with multiple sclerosis, enrolled in a pregnancy study. This rearrangement joins TRBV6-6 to TRBJ1-1; 9 nucleotides line up with TRBD1. The CDR3 loop is CASSFRDRVGTEAFF. The DNA for the CDR3 is TGTGCCAGCAGTTTCCGGGACAGGGTCGGGACTGAAGCTTTCTTT.